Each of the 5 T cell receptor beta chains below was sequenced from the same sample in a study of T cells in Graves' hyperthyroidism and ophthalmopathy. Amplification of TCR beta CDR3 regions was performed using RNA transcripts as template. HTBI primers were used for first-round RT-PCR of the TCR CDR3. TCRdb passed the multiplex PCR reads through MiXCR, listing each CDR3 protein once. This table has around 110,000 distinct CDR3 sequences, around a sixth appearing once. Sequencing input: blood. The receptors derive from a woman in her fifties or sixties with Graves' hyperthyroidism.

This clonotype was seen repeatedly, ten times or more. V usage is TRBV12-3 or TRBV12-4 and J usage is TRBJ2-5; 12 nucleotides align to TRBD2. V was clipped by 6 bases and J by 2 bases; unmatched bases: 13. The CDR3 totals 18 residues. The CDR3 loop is CASSTELAGGLAQETQYF. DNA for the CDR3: TGTGCCAGCAGCACAGAACTAGCGGGAGGCCTCGCGCAAGAGACCCAGTACTTC.

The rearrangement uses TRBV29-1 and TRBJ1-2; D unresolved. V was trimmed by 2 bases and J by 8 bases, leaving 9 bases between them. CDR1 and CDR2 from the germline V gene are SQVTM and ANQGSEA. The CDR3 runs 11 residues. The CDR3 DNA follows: TGCAGCGTTGAATCCGGGGAGGGCTACACCTTC. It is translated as CSVESGEGYTF.

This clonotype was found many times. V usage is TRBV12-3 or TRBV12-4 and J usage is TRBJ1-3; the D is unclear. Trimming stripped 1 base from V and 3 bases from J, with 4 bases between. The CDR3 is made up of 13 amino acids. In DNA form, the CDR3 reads TGTGCCAGCAGTTTAGTTGTTGGAAACACCATATATTTT. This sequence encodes CASSLVVGNTIYF.

CDR3 sequence reads: CASSLAGTGHTEAFF. The CDR3 nucleotides read TGCGCCAGCAGCTTGGCCGGGACAGGGCACACTGAAGCTTTCTTT. V usage is TRBV5-1 and J usage is TRBJ1-1, with 9 bases aligning to TRBD1. J was trimmed by 3 bases and V by 0 bases; bases with no gene match: 3. CDR1 SGHRS and CDR2 YFSETQ come from the germline V gene. This CDR3 has 15 amino acids.

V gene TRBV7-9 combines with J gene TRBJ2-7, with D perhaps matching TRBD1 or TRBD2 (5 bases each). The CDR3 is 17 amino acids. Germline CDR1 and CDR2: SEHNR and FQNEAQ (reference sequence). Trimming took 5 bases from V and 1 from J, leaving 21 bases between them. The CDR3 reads CASSHAARRTISYEQYF. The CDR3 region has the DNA TGTGCCAGCAGCCATGCCGCCAGGAGGACAATATCCTACGAGCAGTACTTC. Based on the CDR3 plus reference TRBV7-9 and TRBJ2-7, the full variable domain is DTGVSQNPRHKITKRGQNVTFRCDPISEHNRLYWYRQTLGQGPEFLTYFQNEAQLEKSRLLSDRFSAERPKGSFSTLEIQRTEQGDSAMYLCASSHAARRTISYEQYFGPGTRLTVT.